The sequence of this T cell receptor (beta chain) was determined in a study of T cells in localized non-small cell lung cancer. Findings and limits, study-wide: Across samples, adjacent lung featured a median roughly 60 of the top 100 tumor clones. A single tumor region was sequenced, leaving heterogeneity possible.

The CDR3 spans 16 residues. V gave up 0 bases and J gave up 2 bases, with 14 bases separating them. The germline V gene encodes CDR1 SGHRS and CDR2 YFSETQ. Remarks on this clone: Antigen specificity is unknown.

Some clones are missing from TCRdb's copy, which holds only in-frame ones; the method was immunoSEQ multiplex PCR. The data hold roughly 30,000 clones, with approximately 90% observed a single time. This chain links TRBV5-1 with TRBJ2-5; either TRBD1 or TRBD2 may fit D (5 bases each). The TCR was taken from a woman aged 18 to 49 with stage I lung adenocarcinoma. Sequenced here: peripheral blood, sampled before any cancer treatment. CDR3 nucleotides: TGCGCCAGCAGCTTGGGGGGGTCAGGTTTTCAAGAGACCCAGTACTTC. Translating it yields CASSLGGSGFQETQYF.